The 9 T cell receptor beta chains given below trace back to one sample, sequenced in a study of blood T cell repertoires in COVID-19. TCRdb keeps only in-frame clones here, not all; method: immunoSEQ multiplex PCR. This table holds 150,000 or so clones, around 89% found once. Sequenced input: peripheral blood. Receptor source: a man aged 55 to 70 with COVID-19, enrolled during active disease.

The J gene is TRBJ2-1, the V gene TRBV6-1; D perhaps matches TRBD2 (5 bases). The CDR3 is 13 amino acids. Germline CDR1 MNHNS, CDR2 SASEGT. The ends were cut back, 0 bases at V and 10 bases at J, with 10 bases in the middle. The CDR3 DNA reads TGTGCCAGCAGTGAAGCGCGAGGGAACGAGCAGTTCTTC. It encodes CASSEARGNEQFF.

This chain joins TRBV5-1 and TRBJ2-7; 9 bases align to TRBD2. V lost 5 bases and J lost 3; bases outside the gene matches: 9. This CDR3 is 15 amino acids long. Germline CDR1 and CDR2: SGHRS and YFSETQ. The CDR3 here is CASSFERGAHYEQYF. The CDR3 coding sequence is TGCGCCAGCAGTTTCGAGCGGGGGGCTCACTACGAGCAGTACTTC.

The V gene is TRBV20-1, the J gene TRBJ1-4; 9 positions match TRBD1. Trimming cost V 3 bases and J 8 bases; bases outside gene matches: 10. Germline V gene sequence: CDR1 DFQATT, CDR2 SNEGSKA (reference sequence). The CDR3 has 15 amino acids. CDR3 DNA: TGCAGTGCTAGTAGCCCGGGACAGGGCGGGGAAAAACTGTTTTTT. It specifies CSASSPGQGGEKLFF.

The chain recombines TRBV7-9 with TRBJ1-5; D is perhaps TRBD1 (5 bases). The germline V gene has CDR1 SEHNR and CDR2 FQNEAQ (reference sequence). The CDR3 spans 16 residues. With 1 base removed from V and 1 base from J, the gap between germline ends came to 11 bases. This chain's CDR3 is CASSLGGAGSNQPQHF. CDR3 coding DNA: TGTGCCAGCAGCTTAGGTGGGGCCGGGAGCAATCAGCCCCAGCATTTT.

The chain employs TRBV11-2 and TRBJ1-4; D is possibly TRBD1 (6 bases). The CDR3 extends over 13 amino acids. The germline V gene has CDR1 SGHAT and CDR2 FQNNGV. V gave up 1 base and J gave up 8 bases, with 8 bases separating them. The CDR3 region is CASSLGGPEKLFF. CDR3 bases: TGTGCCAGCAGCTTAGGGGGGCCAGAAAAACTGTTTTTT.

The rearrangement uses TRBV6-6 and TRBJ1-1; 7 nucleotides align to TRBD1. Looked up from germline, CDR1 is MNHNY and CDR2 is SVGAGI (reference sequence). This CDR3 contains 15 residues. Losses at the gene ends were 5 bases for V and 4 bases for J; bases not matched to a gene: 10. The CDR3 DNA reads TGTGCCAGCAGTCAATTAGGGACAGATATCACTGAAGCTTTCTTT. It encodes CASSQLGTDITEAFF.

The chain recombines TRBV7-2 with TRBJ1-6; D remains unclear. Germline V gene sequence: CDR1 SGHTA, CDR2 FQGNSA. The CDR3 loop spans 13 amino acids. Trimming shortened V by 4 bases and J by 6 bases, and 7 bases separated the two germline ends. The CDR3 region is CASSSGVNSPLHF. DNA of the CDR3: TGTGCCAGCAGCTCCGGGGTTAATTCACCCCTCCACTTT. Using reference TRBV7-2 and TRBJ1-6 for the parts outside the CDR3, the full variable domain is GAGVSQSPSNKVTEKGKDVELRCDPISGHTALYWYRQSLGQGLEFLIYFQGNSAPDKSGLPSDRFSAERTGGSVSTLTIQRTQQEDSAVYLCASSSGVNSPLHFGNGTRLTVT.

The CDR3 region is CASSTPGGLYGYTF. The CDR3 nucleotides are TGTGCCAGCAGCACCCCAGGGGGGCTCTATGGCTACACCTTC. The chain employs TRBV5-4 and TRBJ1-2, with 7 positions matching TRBD1. V lost 4 bases, J lost 4 bases, and 7 bases stayed unmatched. The germline V gene has CDR1 SGHNT and CDR2 YYREEE (reference sequence). This CDR3 region has 14 residues. Full variable domain (rest looked up from reference TRBV5-4 and TRBJ1-2): ETGVTQSPTHLIKTRGQQVTLRCSSQSGHNTVSWYQQALGQGPQFIFQYYREEENGRGNFPPRFSGLQFPNYSSELNVNALELDDSALYLCASSTPGGLYGYTFGSGTRLTVV.

The J gene is TRBJ1-1, the V gene TRBV5-1; D uncertain. V lost 4 bases, J lost 6 bases, and 16 bases lay in between. Germline V gene lookup returns CDR1 SGHRS and CDR2 YFSETQ. The CDR3 is 14 residues long. The CDR3 DNA sequence: TGCGCCAGCAGCCTGGAGCGGATATCGGCTGAAGCTTTCTTT. Amino acids: CASSLERISAEAFF.